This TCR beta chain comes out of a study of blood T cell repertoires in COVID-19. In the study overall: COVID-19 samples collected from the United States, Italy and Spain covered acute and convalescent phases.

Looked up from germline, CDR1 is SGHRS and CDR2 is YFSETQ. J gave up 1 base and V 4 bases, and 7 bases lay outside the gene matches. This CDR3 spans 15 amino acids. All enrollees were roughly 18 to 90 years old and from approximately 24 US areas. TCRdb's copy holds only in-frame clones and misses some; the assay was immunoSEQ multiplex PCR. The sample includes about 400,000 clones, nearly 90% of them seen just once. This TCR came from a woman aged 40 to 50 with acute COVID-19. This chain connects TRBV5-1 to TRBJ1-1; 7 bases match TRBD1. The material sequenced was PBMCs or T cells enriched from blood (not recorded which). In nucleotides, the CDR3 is TGCGCCAGCAGCCCTCAGAGGGGGCAGAACACTGAAGCTTTCTTT. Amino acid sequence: CASSPQRGQNTEAFF.